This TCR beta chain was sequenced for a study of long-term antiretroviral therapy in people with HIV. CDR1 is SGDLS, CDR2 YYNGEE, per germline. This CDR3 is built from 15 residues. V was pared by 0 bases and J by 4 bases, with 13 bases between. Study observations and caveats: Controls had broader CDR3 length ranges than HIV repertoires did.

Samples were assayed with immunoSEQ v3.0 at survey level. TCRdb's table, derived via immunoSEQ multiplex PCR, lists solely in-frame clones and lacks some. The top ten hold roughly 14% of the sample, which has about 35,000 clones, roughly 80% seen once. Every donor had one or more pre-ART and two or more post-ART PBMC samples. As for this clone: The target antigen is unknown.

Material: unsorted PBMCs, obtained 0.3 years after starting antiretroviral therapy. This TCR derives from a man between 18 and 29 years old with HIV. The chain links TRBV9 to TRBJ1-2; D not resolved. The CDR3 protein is CASSVGGQARYGYTF. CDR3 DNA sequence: TGTGCCAGCAGCGTAGGGGGTCAGGCACGCTATGGCTACACCTTC. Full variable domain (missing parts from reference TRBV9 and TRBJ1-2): DSGVTQTPKHLITATGQRVTLRCSPRSGDLSVYWYQQSLDQGLQFLIQYYNGEERAKGNILERFSAQQFPDLHSELNLSSLELGDSALYFCASSVGGQARYGYTFGSGTRLTVV.